This TCR beta chain was captured in a study of cytomegalovirus exposure and HLA in healthy donors. Overall study results and limits: As immune exposure information, only CMV serostatus was available. The investigators catalogued 150 or so TCR beta chains as cytomegalovirus-associated.

Donors consisted of healthy bone marrow donors. PCR involved 60 Vbeta and 13 Jbeta primers. Authors' analysis steps: The authors later counted 65 million to 90 million unique TCR beta chains, 9.5 million to 13 million of them shared. Profiled with immunoSEQ multiplex PCR; TCRdb holds only in-frame clones, not every one. From that table come the V and J calls and clone size; the DNA was used to work out D and trimming. Counted here are around 170,000 clones, about three quarters occurring once; the ten biggest clones make up approximately 1.5%. The CDR3 covers 14 residues. J was trimmed by 4 bases and V by 6 bases; bases with no gene match: 7. Germline V gives CDR1 MDHEN, CDR2 SYDVKM. This clone was detected only once. Antigen unknown.

The specimen sequenced was PBMCs. The gene calls are TRBV28 and TRBJ1-2, with TRBD1 matching 8 bases. This clonotype was obtained from a girl under 18 in good health and CMV-seronegative. The CDR3 protein is CASSLTGEVYGYTF. The CDR3 DNA sequence: TGTGCCAGCAGCCTGACAGGGGAGGTCTATGGCTACACCTTC.